The clone carrying this TCR beta chain came up many times. Its specificity is unknown. This specimen comes from a study of early T cells in non-severe SARS-CoV-2 infection. For the study at large: Sequencing input comprised bulk RNA from unsorted whole blood; chain pairing was not available. Study-wide results and limits: VDJdb-based matching was biased toward anti-spike CD8 responses and missed private and CD4 specificities.

CDR3 size: 13 residues. V lost 3 bases and J lost 4, with 8 bases in between. Germline CDR1 reads LGHNT; CDR2 reads FRNRAP. The TCR library protocol was used to attach unique molecular identifiers. These identifiers were attached to individual cDNA molecules. TCRdb re-called the 5' RACE reads through MiXCR, storing one row per CDR3 protein. The table shows about 25,000 distinct CDR3 sequences, with less than 7% occurring only once. This TCR derives from an adult who was a healthcare worker with PCR-confirmed SARS-CoV-2 infection or an uninfected control (not recorded which). Sequencing was done on a sample of whole blood. The V call is TRBV12-5, the J call TRBJ2-3; D ambiguous. The CDR3 is CASGFQLADTQYF. DNA for the CDR3: TGTGCTAGTGGTTTCCAGTTGGCAGATACGCAGTATTTT.